The rows below give T cell receptor beta chains drawn from one sample of a study of Ad26.COV2.S vaccination and SARS-CoV-2 variants. Clones were read by immunoSEQ multiplex PCR, and TCRdb kept only the in-frame ones, dropping some. The sample comprises about 680,000 clones, 89% of which are singletons, and nearly 1.5% rests with the top ten. Sample: peripheral blood, taken in a trial of Ad26.COV2.S vaccine versus placebo. Receptor source: a person between 18 and 59 years old who received the Ad26.COV2.S COVID-19 vaccine or a placebo. CDR3s include the opening cysteine and the closing phenylalanine or tryptophan. The D gene is left open where the match is weak. Size values are once, few and many counts, or a class for expanded clones, and some rows have none.

clone size: once; D gene: NA; V gene: TRBV19; J gene: TRBJ2-7; CDR3 DNA: TGTGCCAGTAGTCGGTGGACGGGGTACGAGCAGTACTTC; CDR3 protein: CASSRWTGYEQYF
clone size: NA; D gene: NA; V gene: TRBV9; J gene: TRBJ2-1; CDR3 DNA: TGTGCCAGCAGCTTCTCTAGATCCCCTACCTACAATGAGCAGTTCTTC; CDR3 protein: CASSFSRSPTYNEQFF
clone size: NA; D gene: TRBD1; V gene: TRBV5-1; J gene: TRBJ2-5; CDR3 DNA: TGCGCCAGCAGCTTGGCCTCAGGACAGGCAGGGTTTGAGACCCAGTACTTC; CDR3 protein: CASSLASGQAGFETQYF
clone size: NA; D gene: TRBD1; V gene: TRBV2; J gene: TRBJ1-4; CDR3 DNA: TGTGCCAGCAACGGGGGACAGGGGTATCAAAAACTGTTTTTT; CDR3 protein: CASNGGQGYQKLFF
clone size: NA; D gene: TRBD1; V gene: TRBV7-3; J gene: TRBJ2-5; CDR3 DNA: TGTGCCAGCAGCTTGGGACAGGGATCAGAGACCCAGTACTTC; CDR3 protein: CASSLGQGSETQYF
clone size: NA; D gene: NA; V gene: TRBV5-1; J gene: TRBJ1-3; CDR3 DNA: TGCGCCAGCAGCTTGGGACAGGCCTCTGGAAACACCATATATTTT; CDR3 protein: CASSLGQASGNTIYF
clone size: once; D gene: NA; V gene: TRBV5-4; J gene: TRBJ1-2; CDR3 DNA: TGTGCCAGCAGCTTTGTGGGTTATGGCTACACCTTC; CDR3 protein: CASSFVGYGYTF
clone size: once; D gene: TRBD2; V gene: TRBV5-4; J gene: TRBJ2-1; CDR3 DNA: TGTGCCAGCAGCTTGGGGATCGGGAGGGCCAGTGAGCAGTTCTTC; CDR3 protein: CASSLGIGRASEQFF
clone size: few; D gene: NA; V gene: TRBV10-3; J gene: TRBJ1-2; CDR3 DNA: TGTGCCATCAGAGTCCAGTCTAACTATGGCTACACCTTC; CDR3 protein: CAIRVQSNYGYTF
clone size: NA; D gene: NA; V gene: TRBV12-3/TRBV12-4; J gene: TRBJ2-1; CDR3 DNA: TGTGCCAGCGGCTTCTTGGGTTACAATGAGCAGTTCTTC; CDR3 protein: CASGFLGYNEQFF
clone size: NA; D gene: TRBD1; V gene: TRBV3-1/TRBV3-2; J gene: TRBJ1-6; CDR3 DNA: TGTGCCAGCAGCCAAGAGGGAGGGGGCTCGCATTCACCCCTCCACTTT; CDR3 protein: CASSQEGGGSHSPLHF
clone size: NA; D gene: TRBD1; V gene: TRBV4-3; J gene: TRBJ2-3; CDR3 DNA: TGCGCCAGCAGCCAAGAATTCCTAGGGGGCCGGTACACAGATACGCAGTATTTT; CDR3 protein: CASSQEFLGGRYTDTQYF
clone size: NA; D gene: NA; V gene: TRBV5-4; J gene: TRBJ1-1; CDR3 DNA: TGTGCCAGCAGCGTGAAGGGGTACGGCACTGAAGCTTTCTTT; CDR3 protein: CASSVKGYGTEAFF
clone size: once; D gene: TRBD1; V gene: TRBV7-9; J gene: TRBJ1-1; CDR3 DNA: TGTGCCAGCAGCTTAGTTCAGGGGGGTACTGAAGCTTTCTTT; CDR3 protein: CASSLVQGGTEAFF
clone size: NA; D gene: NA; V gene: TRBV6-2/TRBV6-3; J gene: TRBJ1-1; CDR3 DNA: TGTGCCAGCAGTTTAGGGGTAGCGAGGAACACTGAAGCTTTCTTT; CDR3 protein: CASSLGVARNTEAFF
clone size: once; D gene: TRBD2; V gene: TRBV25-1; J gene: TRBJ2-3; CDR3 DNA: TGTGCCAGCAGTCGGTTGGCGGGGGGCACAGATACGCAGTATTTT; CDR3 protein: CASSRLAGGTDTQYF
clone size: NA; D gene: NA; V gene: TRBV11-2; J gene: TRBJ2-7; CDR3 DNA: TGTGCCAGCAGTTTGGCCTACGAGCAGTACTTC; CDR3 protein: CASSLAYEQYF
clone size: NA; D gene: NA; V gene: TRBV18; J gene: TRBJ2-7; CDR3 DNA: TGTGCCAGCTCACCGGAAAACGGGAGCCTCATGAAGTACTTC; CDR3 protein: CASSPENGSLMKYF
clone size: NA; D gene: NA; V gene: TRBV24-1; J gene: TRBJ1-1; CDR3 DNA: TGTGCCACCAGTGACCCCGTGAACACTGAAGCTTTCTTT; CDR3 protein: CATSDPVNTEAFF
clone size: once; D gene: NA; V gene: TRBV4-3; J gene: TRBJ1-2; CDR3 DNA: TGCGCCAGCAGCCAAGAACCGACTAACTATGGCTACACCTTC; CDR3 protein: CASSQEPTNYGYTF
clone size: NA; D gene: NA; V gene: TRBV30; J gene: TRBJ1-2; CDR3 DNA: TGTGCCTGGAGTGATCTGGGCGAAAGGTACACCTTC; CDR3 protein: CAWSDLGERYTF
clone size: NA; D gene: NA; V gene: TRBV30; J gene: TRBJ2-1; CDR3 DNA: TGTGCCTGCTTCAAAATGGGGCTAGGAGAGCAGTTCTTC; CDR3 protein: CACFKMGLGEQFF
clone size: NA; D gene: NA; V gene: TRBV7-2; J gene: TRBJ2-1; CDR3 DNA: TGTGCCAGCAGCTTAATGGGGCAGGGCTACAATGAGCAGTTCTTC; CDR3 protein: CASSLMGQGYNEQFF
clone size: NA; D gene: TRBD1; V gene: TRBV6-2/TRBV6-3; J gene: TRBJ1-5; CDR3 DNA: TGTGCCAGCAGTCTTAACCCGGGACAGGGTCATCAGCCCCAGCATTTT; CDR3 protein: CASSLNPGQGHQPQHF
clone size: once; D gene: TRBD1; V gene: TRBV6-5; J gene: TRBJ2-5; CDR3 DNA: TGTGCCAGCAGTTACCGGGGACAGGGGGTCGGGGAGACCCAGTACTTC; CDR3 protein: CASSYRGQGVGETQYF
clone size: NA; D gene: NA; V gene: TRBV29-1; J gene: TRBJ1-1; CDR3 DNA: TGCAGCGTGGGGCAGCCCGCGGACACTGAAGCTTTCTTT; CDR3 protein: CSVGQPADTEAFF
clone size: NA; D gene: NA; V gene: TRBV4-2; J gene: TRBJ1-2; CDR3 DNA: TGTGCCAGCAGCCTACAGGACAACTATGGCTACACCTTC; CDR3 protein: CASSLQDNYGYTF
clone size: NA; D gene: TRBD2; V gene: TRBV2; J gene: TRBJ2-1; CDR3 DNA: TGTGCCAGCAGCCCGAGCGGGAGAGGGGATGAGCAGTTCTTC; CDR3 protein: CASSPSGRGDEQFF
clone size: NA; D gene: NA; V gene: TRBV29-1; J gene: TRBJ1-5; CDR3 DNA: TGCAGCGTTGAAGACGGAAGCCAGCCCCAGCATTTT; CDR3 protein: CSVEDGSQPQHF
clone size: NA; D gene: NA; V gene: TRBV5-8; J gene: TRBJ2-7; CDR3 DNA: TGTGCCAGCAGCTTGTGGTTTGAGGGTAGCGAGCAGTACTTC; CDR3 protein: CASSLWFEGSEQYF
clone size: NA; D gene: NA; V gene: TRBV7-2; J gene: TRBJ2-5; CDR3 DNA: TGTGCCAGCAGCTCACGCGGACAGAAAGAGACCCAGTACTTC; CDR3 protein: CASSSRGQKETQYF
clone size: NA; D gene: TRBD2; V gene: TRBV5-1; J gene: TRBJ2-1; CDR3 DNA: TGCGCCAGCAGCTTGGGCTTCGCTAGCGGAGGCTACAATGAGCAGTTCTTC; CDR3 protein: CASSLGFASGGYNEQFF
clone size: NA; D gene: NA; V gene: TRBV7-2; J gene: TRBJ2-1; CDR3 DNA: TGTGCCAGCAGCTCTCCATCCTACAATGAGCAGTTCTTC; CDR3 protein: CASSSPSYNEQFF
clone size: NA; D gene: TRBD2; V gene: TRBV6-4; J gene: TRBJ2-5; CDR3 DNA: TGTGCCAGCAGCCCCGGGGAGGGGGAGACCCAGTACTTC; CDR3 protein: CASSPGEGETQYF
clone size: NA; D gene: TRBD2; V gene: TRBV7-2; J gene: TRBJ2-1; CDR3 DNA: TGTGCCAGCAGCCCACTAGCGGGAAACTACAATGAGCAGTTCTTC; CDR3 protein: CASSPLAGNYNEQFF
clone size: NA; D gene: TRBD1; V gene: TRBV27; J gene: TRBJ1-5; CDR3 DNA: TGTGCCAGCAGTCCTTACGGACAGGGCAATCAGCCCCAGCATTTT; CDR3 protein: CASSPYGQGNQPQHF
clone size: NA; D gene: NA; V gene: TRBV6-5; J gene: TRBJ2-2; CDR3 DNA: TGTGCCAGCAACGCACAGGGAACGAACACCGGGGAGCTGTTTTTT; CDR3 protein: CASNAQGTNTGELFF
clone size: once; D gene: NA; V gene: TRBV7-9; J gene: TRBJ1-1; CDR3 DNA: TGTGCCAGCAGCTTAGACCAGGAGAGGCGAGCTTTCTTT; CDR3 protein: CASSLDQERRAFF
clone size: NA; D gene: TRBD2; V gene: TRBV5-1; J gene: TRBJ2-1; CDR3 DNA: TGCGCCAGCAGCCTGACTAGCGGTTCCTACAATGAGCAGTTCTTC; CDR3 protein: CASSLTSGSYNEQFF
clone size: NA; D gene: NA; V gene: TRBV6-5; J gene: TRBJ1-5; CDR3 DNA: TGTGCCTCCGGTGGGGGTAGCAATCAGCCCCAGCATTTT; CDR3 protein: CASGGGSNQPQHF
clone size: NA; D gene: TRBD2; V gene: TRBV14; J gene: TRBJ2-1; CDR3 DNA: TGTGCCAGCAGTCAAAGCGGGGGGGCTTCCTACAATGAGCAGTTCTTC; CDR3 protein: CASSQSGGASYNEQFF
clone size: once; D gene: TRBD1; V gene: TRBV7-7; J gene: TRBJ1-5; CDR3 DNA: TGTGCCAGTCGGGGACAGGGGGCCCTAAACAATCAGCCCCAGCATTTT; CDR3 protein: CASRGQGALNNQPQHF
clone size: NA; D gene: TRBD1; V gene: TRBV5-3; J gene: TRBJ2-7; CDR3 DNA: TGTGCCAGAAGCCGACATATGGGACAGGGGATGGGGCAGTACTTC; CDR3 protein: CARSRHMGQGMGQYF
clone size: NA; D gene: TRBD1; V gene: TRBV23-1; J gene: TRBJ1-1; CDR3 DNA: TGCGCCAGCAGTCATTCCGGGACAGGGGCAGTGTGCGCTGAAGCTTTCTTT; CDR3 protein: CASSHSGTGAVCAEAFF
clone size: NA; D gene: NA; V gene: TRBV5-1; J gene: TRBJ2-2; CDR3 DNA: TGCGCCAGCAGCTCCTTTTTACTCACCGGGGAGCTGTTTTTT; CDR3 protein: CASSSFLLTGELFF
clone size: NA; D gene: TRBD1; V gene: TRBV25-1; J gene: TRBJ2-5; CDR3 DNA: TGTGCCAGCAGTGAACCGGGACAGCGACCGATCCAGTACTTC; CDR3 protein: CASSEPGQRPIQYF
clone size: NA; D gene: NA; V gene: TRBV7-9; J gene: TRBJ2-5; CDR3 DNA: TGTGCCAGCAGCTTAGGGGGGGTAAAGACCCAGTACTTC; CDR3 protein: CASSLGGVKTQYF
clone size: NA; D gene: NA; V gene: TRBV5-5; J gene: TRBJ2-6; CDR3 DNA: TGTGCCAGCAGCCAGAGGGGCTCTGGGGCCAACGTCCTGACTTTC; CDR3 protein: CASSQRGSGANVLTF
clone size: NA; D gene: TRBD2; V gene: TRBV6-5; J gene: TRBJ2-7; CDR3 DNA: TGTGCCAGCAGTTACTTGACTAGCGGGACCTACGAGCAGTACTTC; CDR3 protein: CASSYLTSGTYEQYF
clone size: NA; D gene: NA; V gene: TRBV15; J gene: TRBJ1-1; CDR3 DNA: TGTGCCACCAGCAGAGAGATGGGCAGCGCGACTGAAGCTTTCTTT; CDR3 protein: CATSREMGSATEAFF